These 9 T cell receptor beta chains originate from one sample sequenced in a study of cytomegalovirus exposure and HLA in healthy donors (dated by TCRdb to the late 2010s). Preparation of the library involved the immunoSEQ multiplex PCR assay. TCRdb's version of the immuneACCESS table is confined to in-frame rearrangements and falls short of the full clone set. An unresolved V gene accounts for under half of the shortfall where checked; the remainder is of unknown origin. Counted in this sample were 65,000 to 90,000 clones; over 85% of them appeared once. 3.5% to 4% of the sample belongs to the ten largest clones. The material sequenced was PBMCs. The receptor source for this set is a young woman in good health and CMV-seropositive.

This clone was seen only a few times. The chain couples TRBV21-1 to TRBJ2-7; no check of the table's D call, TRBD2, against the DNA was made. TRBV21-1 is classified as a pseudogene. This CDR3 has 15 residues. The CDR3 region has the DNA TGTGCCAGCAGCAAAGGGACTGAAGGGACCTACGAGCAGTACTTC. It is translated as CASSKGTEGTYEQYF.

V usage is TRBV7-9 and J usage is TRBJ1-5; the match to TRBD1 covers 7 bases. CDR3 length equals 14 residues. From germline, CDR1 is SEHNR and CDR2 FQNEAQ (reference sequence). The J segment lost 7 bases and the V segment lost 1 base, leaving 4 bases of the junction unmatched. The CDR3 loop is CASSLGQGDQPQHF. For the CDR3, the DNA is TGTGCCAGCAGCTTAGGACAGGGAGACCAGCCCCAGCATTTT. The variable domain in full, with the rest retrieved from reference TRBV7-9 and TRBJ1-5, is DTGVSQNPRHKITKRGQNVTFRCDPISEHNRLYWYRQTLGQGPEFLTYFQNEAQLEKSRLLSDRFSAERPKGSFSTLEIQRTEQGDSAMYLCASSLGQGDQPQHFGDGTRLSIL.

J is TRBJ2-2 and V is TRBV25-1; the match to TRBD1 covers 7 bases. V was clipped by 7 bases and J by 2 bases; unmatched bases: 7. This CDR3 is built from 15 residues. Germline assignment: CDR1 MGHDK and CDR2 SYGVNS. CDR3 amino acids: CASNSGTDNTGELFF. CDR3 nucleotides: TGTGCCAGCAATTCCGGGACAGATAACACCGGGGAGCTGTTTTTT. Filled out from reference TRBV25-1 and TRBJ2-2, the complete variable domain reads EADIYQTPRYLVIGTGKKITLECSQTMGHDKMYWYQQDPGMELHLIHYSYGVNSTEKGDLSSESTVSRIRTEHFPLTLESARPSHTSQYLCASNSGTDNTGELFFGEGSRLTVL.

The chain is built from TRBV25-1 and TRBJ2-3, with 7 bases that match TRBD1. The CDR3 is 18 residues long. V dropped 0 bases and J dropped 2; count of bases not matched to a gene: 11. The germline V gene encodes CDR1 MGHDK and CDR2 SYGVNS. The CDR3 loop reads CASSEYLTGTSSTDTQYF. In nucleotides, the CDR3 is TGTGCCAGCAGTGAATATTTGACAGGGACCTCGTCCACAGATACGCAGTATTTT.

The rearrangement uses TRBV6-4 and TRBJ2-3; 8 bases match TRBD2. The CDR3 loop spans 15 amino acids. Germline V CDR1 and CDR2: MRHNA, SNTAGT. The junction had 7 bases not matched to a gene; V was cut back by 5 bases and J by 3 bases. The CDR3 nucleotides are TGTGCCAGCAGTATCGGAGCGGGAGAAACAGATACGCAGTATTTT. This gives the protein CASSIGAGETDTQYF.

The chain's CDR3 is CASSFRFGTEAFF. The CDR3 DNA sequence: TGTGCCAGCAGCTTTCGGTTCGGCACTGAAGCTTTCTTT. V gene TRBV11-3 combines with J gene TRBJ1-1; D is undetermined. The CDR3 has 13 residues. The V and J ends lost 3 bases and 4 bases respectively, with 9 bases between them. Germline V gene lookup returns CDR1 SGHNT and CDR2 YENEEA.

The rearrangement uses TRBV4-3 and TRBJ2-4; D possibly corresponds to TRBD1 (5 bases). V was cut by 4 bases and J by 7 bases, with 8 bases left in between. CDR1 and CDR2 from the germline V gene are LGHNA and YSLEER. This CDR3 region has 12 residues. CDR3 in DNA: TGCGCCAGCAGCCCAGGGCGGAACATTCAGTACTTC. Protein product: CASSPGRNIQYF.

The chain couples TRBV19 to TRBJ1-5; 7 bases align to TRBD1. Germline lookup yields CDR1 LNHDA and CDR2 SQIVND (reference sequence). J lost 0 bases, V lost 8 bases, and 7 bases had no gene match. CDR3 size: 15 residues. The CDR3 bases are TGTGCCAGTCGGACAGGAACTCTTAGCAATCAGCCCCAGCATTTT. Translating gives CASRTGTLSNQPQHF.

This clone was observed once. The CDR3 reads CASSETGGPHNEQFF. The CDR3 bases are TGTGCCAGCAGTGAAACCGGGGGGCCCCACAATGAGCAGTTCTTC. The genes are TRBV25-1 and TRBJ2-1; tentatively, D is TRBD2 (7 bases). The germline V gene encodes CDR1 MGHDK and CDR2 SYGVNS. Trimming took off 2 bases at V and 5 bases at J, with 13 bases between the two ends. CDR3 length: 15 amino acids.